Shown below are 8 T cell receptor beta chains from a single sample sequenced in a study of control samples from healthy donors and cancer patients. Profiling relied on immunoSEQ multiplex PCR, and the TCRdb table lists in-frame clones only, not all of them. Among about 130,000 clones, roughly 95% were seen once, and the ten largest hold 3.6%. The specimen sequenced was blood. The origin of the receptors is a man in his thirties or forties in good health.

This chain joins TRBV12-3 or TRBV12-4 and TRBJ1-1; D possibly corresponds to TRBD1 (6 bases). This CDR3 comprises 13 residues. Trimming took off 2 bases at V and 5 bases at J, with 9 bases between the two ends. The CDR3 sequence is CASSLRGGTEAFF. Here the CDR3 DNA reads TGTGCCAGCAGTTTACGAGGGGGGACTGAAGCTTTCTTT.

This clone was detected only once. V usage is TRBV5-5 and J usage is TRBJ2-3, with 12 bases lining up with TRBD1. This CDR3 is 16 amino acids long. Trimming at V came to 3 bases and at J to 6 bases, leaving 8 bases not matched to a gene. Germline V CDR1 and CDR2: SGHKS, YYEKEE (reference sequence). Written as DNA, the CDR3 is TGTGCCAGCAGCTCGGACGGGACAGGGGGCGGTGATACGCAGTATTTT. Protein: CASSSDGTGGGDTQYF.

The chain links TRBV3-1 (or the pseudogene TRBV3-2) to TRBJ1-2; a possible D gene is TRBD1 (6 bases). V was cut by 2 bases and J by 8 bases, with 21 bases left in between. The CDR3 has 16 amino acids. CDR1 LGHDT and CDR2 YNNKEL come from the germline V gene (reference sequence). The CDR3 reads CASSQFGGQGKGGYTF. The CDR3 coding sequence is TGTGCCAGCAGCCAATTCGGGGGCCAGGGAAAGGGAGGCTACACCTTC.

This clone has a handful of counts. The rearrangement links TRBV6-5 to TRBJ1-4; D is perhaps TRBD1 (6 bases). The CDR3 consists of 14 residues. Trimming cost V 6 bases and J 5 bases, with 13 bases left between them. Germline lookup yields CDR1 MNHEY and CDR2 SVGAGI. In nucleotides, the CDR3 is TGTGCCAGCAGCCGAGAGGGGGGGAATGAAAAACTGTTTTTT. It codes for CASSREGGNEKLFF.

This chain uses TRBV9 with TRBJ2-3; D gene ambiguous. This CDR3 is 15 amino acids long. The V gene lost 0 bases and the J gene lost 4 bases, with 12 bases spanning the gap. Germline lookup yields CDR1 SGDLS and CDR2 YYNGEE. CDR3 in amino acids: CASSVATKAADTQYF. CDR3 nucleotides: TGTGCCAGCAGCGTAGCTACCAAGGCCGCAGATACGCAGTATTTT.

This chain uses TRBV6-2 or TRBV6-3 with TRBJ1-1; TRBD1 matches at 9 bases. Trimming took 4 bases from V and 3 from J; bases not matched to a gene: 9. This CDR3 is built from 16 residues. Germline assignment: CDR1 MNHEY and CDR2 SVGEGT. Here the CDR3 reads CASSSSWTGEDTEAFF. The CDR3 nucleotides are TGTGCCAGCAGTTCCTCATGGACAGGGGAGGACACTGAAGCTTTCTTT.

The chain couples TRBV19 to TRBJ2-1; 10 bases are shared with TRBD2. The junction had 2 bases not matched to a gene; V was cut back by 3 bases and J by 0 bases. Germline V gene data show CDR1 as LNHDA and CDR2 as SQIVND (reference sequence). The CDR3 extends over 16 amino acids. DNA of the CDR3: TGTGCCAGTAGTATCTCTAGCGGGGGCTCCTACAATGAGCAGTTCTTC. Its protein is CASSISSGGSYNEQFF. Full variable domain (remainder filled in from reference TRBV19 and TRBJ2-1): DGGITQSPKYLFRKEGQNVTLSCEQNLNHDAMYWYRQDPGQGLRLIYYSQIVNDFQKGDIAEGYSVSREKKESFPLTVTSAQKNPTAFYLCASSISSGGSYNEQFFGPGTRLTVL.

The CDR3 here is CSVEETLLRTEAFF. The CDR3 bases are TGCAGCGTTGAAGAGACACTCCTAAGGACTGAAGCTTTCTTT. The chain links TRBV29-1 to TRBJ1-1; no firm D call. V lost 0 bases, J lost 5 bases, and 13 bases lay in between. The CDR3 has 14 amino acids. From germline, CDR1 is SQVTM and CDR2 ANQGSEA.